This T cell receptor beta chain is drawn from a study of T cell responses to AZD1222 COVID-19 vaccine. Sequenced by immunoSEQ multiplex PCR; TCRdb stores in-frame clones only, minus some. The table shows fewer than 95,000 clones, with 80% to 90% occurring only once. V was shortened by 6 bases and J by 2 bases, with 10 bases between the two germline ends. CDR1 is SGHVS, CDR2 FNYEAQ, per germline. The CDR3 consists of 13 residues. The gene calls are TRBV7-6 and TRBJ1-1; D is possibly TRBD1 (5 bases). The source was peripheral blood, collected on day 0 of AZD1222 vaccination. This receptor was taken from an adult in good health. CDR3 sequence reads: CASSLQGNTEAFF. CDR3 bases: TGTGCCAGCAGTTTGCAGGGAAACACTGAAGCTTTCTTT.